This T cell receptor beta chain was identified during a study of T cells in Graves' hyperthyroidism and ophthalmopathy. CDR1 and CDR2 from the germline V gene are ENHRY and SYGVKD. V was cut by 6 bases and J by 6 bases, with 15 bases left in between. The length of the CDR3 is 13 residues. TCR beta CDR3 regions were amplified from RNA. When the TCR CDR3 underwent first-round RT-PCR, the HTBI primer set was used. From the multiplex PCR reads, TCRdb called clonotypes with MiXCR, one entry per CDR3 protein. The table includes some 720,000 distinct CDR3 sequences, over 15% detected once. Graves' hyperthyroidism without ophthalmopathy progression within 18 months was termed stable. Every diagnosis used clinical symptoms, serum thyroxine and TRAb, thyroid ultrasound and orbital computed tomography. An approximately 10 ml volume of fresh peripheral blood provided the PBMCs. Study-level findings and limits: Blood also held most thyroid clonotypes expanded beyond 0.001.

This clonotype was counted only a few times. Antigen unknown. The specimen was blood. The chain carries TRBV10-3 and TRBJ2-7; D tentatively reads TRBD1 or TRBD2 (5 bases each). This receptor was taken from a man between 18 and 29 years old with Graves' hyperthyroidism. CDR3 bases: TGTGCCATCAGCCGAGAGGGGAATCGCGAGCAGTACTTC. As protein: CAISREGNREQYF.